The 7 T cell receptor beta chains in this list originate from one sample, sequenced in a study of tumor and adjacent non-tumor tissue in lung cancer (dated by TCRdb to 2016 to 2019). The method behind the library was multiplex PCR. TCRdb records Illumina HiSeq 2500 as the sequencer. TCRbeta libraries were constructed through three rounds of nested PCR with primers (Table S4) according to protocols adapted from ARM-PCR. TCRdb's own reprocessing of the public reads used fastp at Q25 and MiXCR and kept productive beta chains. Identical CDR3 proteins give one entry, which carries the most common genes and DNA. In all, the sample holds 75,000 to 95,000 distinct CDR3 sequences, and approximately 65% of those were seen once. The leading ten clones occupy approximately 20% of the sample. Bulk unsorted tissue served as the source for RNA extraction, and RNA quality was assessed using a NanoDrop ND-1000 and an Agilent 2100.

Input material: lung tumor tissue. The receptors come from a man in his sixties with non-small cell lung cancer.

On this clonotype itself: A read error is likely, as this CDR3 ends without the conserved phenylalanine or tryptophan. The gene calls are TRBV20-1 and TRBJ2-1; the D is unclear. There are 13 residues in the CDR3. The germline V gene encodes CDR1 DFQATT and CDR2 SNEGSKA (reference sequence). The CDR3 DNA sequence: TGCAATGCTAGGTACCCCTCCTACAATGAGCAGTTCCTC. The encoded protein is CNARYPSYNEQFL.

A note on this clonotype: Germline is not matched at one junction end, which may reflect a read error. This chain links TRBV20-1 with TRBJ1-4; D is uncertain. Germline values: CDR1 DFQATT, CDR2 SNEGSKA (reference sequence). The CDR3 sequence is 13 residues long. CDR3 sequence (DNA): TGCAGTGCTAAAAAAGGAGACAATGAGAAACTGTTTTTT. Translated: CSAKKGDNEKLFF.

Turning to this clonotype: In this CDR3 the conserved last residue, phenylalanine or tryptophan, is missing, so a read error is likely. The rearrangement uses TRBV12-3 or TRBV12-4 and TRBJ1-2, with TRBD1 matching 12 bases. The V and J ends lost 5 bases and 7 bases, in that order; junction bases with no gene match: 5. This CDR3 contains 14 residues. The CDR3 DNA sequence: TGTGCCAGCAGTCGGGACAGGGGGCACATTGGCTACACCTTA. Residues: CASSRDRGHIGYTL.

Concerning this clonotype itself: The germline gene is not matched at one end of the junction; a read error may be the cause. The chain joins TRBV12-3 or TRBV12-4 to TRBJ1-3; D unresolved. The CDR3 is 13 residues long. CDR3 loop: CASSSAAGTTIYF. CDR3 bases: TGTGCTAGCAGTTCCGCGGCTGGAACCACCATATATTTT.

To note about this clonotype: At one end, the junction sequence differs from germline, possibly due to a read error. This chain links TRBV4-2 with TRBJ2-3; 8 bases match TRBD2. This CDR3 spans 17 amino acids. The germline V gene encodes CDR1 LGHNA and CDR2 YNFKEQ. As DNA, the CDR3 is TGTGCCAGCAGCCAAGATAAGGGACTAGTCGCAACAGATACTCAGTATTTT. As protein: CASSQDKGLVATDTQYF.

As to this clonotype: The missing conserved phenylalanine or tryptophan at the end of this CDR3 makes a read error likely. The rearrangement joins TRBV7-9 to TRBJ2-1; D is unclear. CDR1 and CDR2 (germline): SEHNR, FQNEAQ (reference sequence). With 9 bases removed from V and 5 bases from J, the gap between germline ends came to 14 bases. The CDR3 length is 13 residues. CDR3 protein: CASNLPENNEQFL. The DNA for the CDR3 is TGTGCCAGTAACTTGCCGGAAAACAATGAGCAGTTCCTC.

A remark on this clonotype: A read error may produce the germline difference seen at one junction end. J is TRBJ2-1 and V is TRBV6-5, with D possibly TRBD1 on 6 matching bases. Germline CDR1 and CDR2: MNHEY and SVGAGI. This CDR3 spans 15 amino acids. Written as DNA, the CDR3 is TGTGTCAGCAGGTACAGGGATAGCTCCTACAATGGGCAGTTCTTC. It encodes CVSRYRDSSYNGQFF.